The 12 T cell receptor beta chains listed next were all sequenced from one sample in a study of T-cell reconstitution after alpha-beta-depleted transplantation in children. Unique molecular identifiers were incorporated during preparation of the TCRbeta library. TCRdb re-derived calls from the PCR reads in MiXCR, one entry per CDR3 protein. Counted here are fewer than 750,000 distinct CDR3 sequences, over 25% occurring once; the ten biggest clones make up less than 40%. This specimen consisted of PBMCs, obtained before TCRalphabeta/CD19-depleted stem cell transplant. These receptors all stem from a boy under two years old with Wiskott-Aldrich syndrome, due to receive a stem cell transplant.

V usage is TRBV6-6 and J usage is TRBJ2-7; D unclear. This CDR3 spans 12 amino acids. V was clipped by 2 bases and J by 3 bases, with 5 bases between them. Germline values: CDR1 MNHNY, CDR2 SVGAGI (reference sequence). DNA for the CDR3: TGTGCCAGCAGTTACCAGGTCTACGAGCAGTACTTC. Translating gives CASSYQVYEQYF.

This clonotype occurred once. The CDR3 sequence is CASGRGSAAFF. CDR3 sequence (DNA): TGTGCCAGCGGAAGGGGTTCCGCAGCTTTCTTT. The J gene is TRBJ1-1, the V gene TRBV27; D perhaps matches TRBD1 (5 bases). Germline V gene data show CDR1 as MNHEY and CDR2 as SMNVEV (reference sequence). The CDR3 length is 11 residues. V lost 8 bases and J lost 10, with 14 bases in between.

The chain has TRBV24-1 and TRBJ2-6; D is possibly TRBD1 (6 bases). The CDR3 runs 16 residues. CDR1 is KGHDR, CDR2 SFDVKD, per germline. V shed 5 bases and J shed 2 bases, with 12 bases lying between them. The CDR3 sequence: CATSGSTGTGANVLTF. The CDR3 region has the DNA TGTGCCACCAGTGGGAGTACAGGGACTGGGGCCAACGTCCTGACTTTC.

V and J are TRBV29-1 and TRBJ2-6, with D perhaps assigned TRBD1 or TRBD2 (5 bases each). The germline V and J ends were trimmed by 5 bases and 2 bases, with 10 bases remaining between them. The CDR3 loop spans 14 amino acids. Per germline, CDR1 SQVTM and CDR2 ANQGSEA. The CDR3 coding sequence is TGCAGCGTTTTAGGGGACCCTGGGGCCAACGTCCTGACTTTC. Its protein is CSVLGDPGANVLTF.

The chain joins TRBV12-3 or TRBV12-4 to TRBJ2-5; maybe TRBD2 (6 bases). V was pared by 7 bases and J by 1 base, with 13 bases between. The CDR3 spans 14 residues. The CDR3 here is CASNSRGSQETQYF. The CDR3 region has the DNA TGTGCCAGCAATTCGCGGGGCAGCCAAGAGACCCAGTACTTC.

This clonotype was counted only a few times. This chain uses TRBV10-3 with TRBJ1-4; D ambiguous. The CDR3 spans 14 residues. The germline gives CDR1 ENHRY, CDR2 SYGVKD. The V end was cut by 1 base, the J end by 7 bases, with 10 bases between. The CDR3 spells CAISEFATVEKLFF. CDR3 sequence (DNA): TGTGCCATCAGTGAGTTCGCGACGGTTGAAAAACTGTTTTTT.

In DNA, the CDR3 is TGCGCCAGCAGCTCTTTGCCAGGGGGTCTGAATTCACCCCTCCACTTT. Translating it yields CASSSLPGGLNSPLHF. V and J are TRBV5-1 and TRBJ1-6; 7 bases map to TRBD1. The junction had 10 bases not matched to a gene; V was cut back by 3 bases and J by 7 bases. Per germline, CDR1 SGHRS and CDR2 YFSETQ. The CDR3 totals 16 residues.

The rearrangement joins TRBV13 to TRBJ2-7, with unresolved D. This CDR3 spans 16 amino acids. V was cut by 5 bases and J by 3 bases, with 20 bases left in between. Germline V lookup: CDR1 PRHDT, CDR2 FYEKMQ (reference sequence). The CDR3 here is CASSQTPTAIVYEQYF. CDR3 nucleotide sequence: TGTGCCAGCAGCCAAACCCCAACAGCTATTGTCTACGAGCAGTACTTC.

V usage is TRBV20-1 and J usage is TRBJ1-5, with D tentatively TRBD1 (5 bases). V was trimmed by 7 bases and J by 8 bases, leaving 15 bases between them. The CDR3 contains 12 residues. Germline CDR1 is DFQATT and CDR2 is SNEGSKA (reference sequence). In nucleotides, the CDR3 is TGCAGTGTGGGAGGGGCGGTGGAGCCCCAGCATTTT. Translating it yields CSVGGAVEPQHF.

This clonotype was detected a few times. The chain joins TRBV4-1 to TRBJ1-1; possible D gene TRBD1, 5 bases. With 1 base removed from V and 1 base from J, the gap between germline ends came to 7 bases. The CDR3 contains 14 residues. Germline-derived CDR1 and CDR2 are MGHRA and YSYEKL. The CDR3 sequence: CASSQVGANTEAFF. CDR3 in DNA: TGCGCCAGCAGCCAAGTTGGGGCGAACACTGAAGCTTTCTTT.

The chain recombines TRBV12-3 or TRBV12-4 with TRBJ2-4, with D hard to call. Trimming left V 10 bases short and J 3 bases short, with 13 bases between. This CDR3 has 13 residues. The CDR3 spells CATRVFGKNIQYF. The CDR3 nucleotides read TGTGCCACCCGGGTGTTCGGCAAAAACATTCAGTACTTC.

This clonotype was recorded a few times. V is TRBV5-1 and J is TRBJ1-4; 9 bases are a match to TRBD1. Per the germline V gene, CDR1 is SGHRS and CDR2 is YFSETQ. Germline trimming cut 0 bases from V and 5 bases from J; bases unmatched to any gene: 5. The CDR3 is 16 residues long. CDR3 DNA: TGCGCCAGCAGCTTGGGGCCGGGACAGGGAAATGAAAAACTGTTTTTT. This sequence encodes CASSLGPGQGNEKLFF. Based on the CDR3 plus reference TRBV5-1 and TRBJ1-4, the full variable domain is KAGVTQTPRYLIKTRGQQVTLSCSPISGHRSVSWYQQTPGQGLQFLFEYFSETQRNKGNFPGRFSGRQFSNSRSEMNVSTLELGDSALYLCASSLGPGQGNEKLFFGSGTQLSVL.